This TCR beta chain originates from a study of OX40 agonist ivuxolimab in advanced cancers. Study-wide points: CD4+ and CD8+ blood T cells expanded clonally by week 6 at 0.1 to 3.0 mg/kg. Fewer expanded clones were found on average in CD4+ than in CD8+ T cells. The specificity for antigen of the expanded peripheral T cells was not determined.

About this clone itself: What it binds is not known.

Trimming at V came to 1 base and at J to 8 bases, leaving 10 bases not matched to a gene. Germline V CDR1 and CDR2: LGHNA, YNFKEQ. This CDR3 has 16 residues. Assay: immunoSEQ multiplex PCR; the TCRdb copy retains only in-frame clones and omits some. Of around 62,000 clones in the sample, 85% were seen once. The genes are TRBV4-2 and TRBJ1-4, with 7 positions matching TRBD1. The receptor's source is an adult with an advanced solid tumor such as melanoma, head and neck, liver or kidney cancer. Sequencing was performed on CD4+ or CD8+ T cells sorted from blood, taken in a trial of the OX40 agonist ivuxolimab. Here the CDR3 DNA reads TGTGCCAGCAGCCAAGTGGGGGCAGGGGGGAAGGAAAAACTGTTTTTT. It encodes CASSQVGAGGKEKLFF.